This is a list of T cell receptor beta chains from one sample in a study of shared clonotypes between healthy human individuals. Generated by immunoSEQ multiplex PCR, the TCRdb table keeps only in-frame clones and is missing some. The sample has around 450,000 clones, roughly 77% seen once. Material: PBMCs. The origin of the receptors is a woman between 40 and 50 years old in good health. Some clones in this sample may be carry-over from other donors' samples. Each CDR3 is given with its conserved first and last residue. D genes are given only for firm matches. Size is stated for part of the rows, as once, few or many counts, or as a class when the clone is expanded.

TRBV2,TRBJ1-4,many,NA,TGTGCCAGCAGCATGGAGCAGGGTGCGGAAAAACTGTTTTTT,CASSMEQGAEKLFF
TRBV7-9,TRBJ2-2,NA,NA,TGTGCCAGCAGCTCGACTCAAAAAAACACCGGGGAGCTGTTTTTT,CASSSTQKNTGELFF
TRBV28,TRBJ2-7,NA,NA,TGTGCCAGCAGTTCCCGACAGGTCGAGTGGTACTTC,CASSSRQVEWYF
TRBV5-1,TRBJ2-2,NA,NA,TGCGCCAGCAGCTTGGCCGGGAGTATTAGCGGGGAGCTGTTTTTT,CASSLAGSISGELFF
TRBV6-1,TRBJ2-7,NA,NA,TGTGCCAGCAGTGAATTCGTAGCGGCACTCTCCTACGAGCAGTACTTC,CASSEFVAALSYEQYF
TRBV7-3,TRBJ2-2,once,NA,TGTGCCAGCAGCTTAGGCCTGGCCGGGGAGCTGTTTTTT,CASSLGLAGELFF
TRBV28,TRBJ2-1,NA,TRBD2,TGTGCCAGCAGTTCCCCTAGCGGGAGGACCTTAAATGAGCAGTTCTTC,CASSSPSGRTLNEQFF
TRBV7-8,TRBJ2-7,NA,TRBD2,TGTGCCAGCAGCAGGGGGAGCGGGAGCTACGAGCAGTACTTC,CASSRGSGSYEQYF
TRBV4-3,TRBJ2-5,NA,TRBD2,TGCGCCAGCAGCCAAGACCGCGCGGGAGGTATGGGGACCCAGTACTTC,CASSQDRAGGMGTQYF
TRBV6-1,TRBJ2-4,NA,NA,TGTGCCAGCAGTGAATTTGAGCGAAAGGTACACTTC,CASSEFERKVHF
TRBV18,TRBJ2-5,once,NA,TGTGCCAGCTCACCACAGACAGCGAACCAAGAGACCCAGTACTTC,CASSPQTANQETQYF
TRBV10-3,TRBJ1-5,NA,NA,TGTGCCATCAGTTCCGGGACCCCGGTCGGAGGGCCCCAGCATTTT,CAISSGTPVGGPQHF
TRBV2,TRBJ1-2,NA,TRBD1,TGTGCCAGCAGTGCGTCGGGACAGGGATTAAGAGGCTACACCTTC,CASSASGQGLRGYTF
TRBV7-2,TRBJ2-1,few,NA,TGTGCCAGCAGCTTAGGAGCTCAAGAGCAGTTCTTC,CASSLGAQEQFF
TRBV15,TRBJ2-5,NA,TRBD2,TGTGCCACCAGCAGTGTAGCGGGAGAGACCCAGTACTTC,CATSSVAGETQYF
TRBV4-3,TRBJ2-7,NA,TRBD2,TGCGCCAGCAGCCACGCAACTAGCGGATCCTACGAGCAGTACTTC,CASSHATSGSYEQYF
TRBV6-4,TRBJ2-3,once,NA,TGTGCCAGCAGTACTGAATCAGCAGGCACAGATACGCAGTATTTT,CASSTESAGTDTQYF
TRBV5-4,TRBJ1-2,many,NA,TGTGCCAGCAGCCTGGACACCTCGTCTAGCGGCTACACCTTC,CASSLDTSSSGYTF